These T cell receptor beta chains were read from a single sample in a study of T cell changes during pregnancy in multiple sclerosis. Clones were read by immunoSEQ multiplex PCR, and TCRdb kept only the in-frame ones, dropping some. The sample has approximately 32,000 clones, about nine tenths seen once. Sequencing was performed on CD8+ T cells from peripheral blood mononuclear cells, taken in the first trimester of pregnancy. These receptors came from a female donor with multiple sclerosis, enrolled in a pregnancy study. Both conserved end residues are part of each CDR3. Each record gives: J gene, clone size, V gene, D gene, CDR3 protein, CDR3 DNA. D genes are given only for firm matches. The size of a clone is reported for some rows only, either as once, few or many, or as a class for expanded clones.

j_call: TRBJ2-5; clone_size: -; v_call: TRBV7-8; d_call: -; cdr3_aa: CASSFPSGRGTKETQYF; cdr3_nt: TGTGCCAGCAGCTTCCCCTCGGGGCGGGGGACAAAAGAGACCCAGTACTTC
j_call: TRBJ2-7; clone_size: -; v_call: TRBV5-6; d_call: TRBD2; cdr3_aa: CASSLGLAGARGEQYF; cdr3_nt: TGTGCCAGCAGCCTAGGACTAGCGGGGGCTCGGGGCGAGCAGTACTTC
j_call: TRBJ2-2; clone_size: -; v_call: TRBV13; d_call: TRBD1; cdr3_aa: CASSAMGTGDAGELFF; cdr3_nt: TGTGCCAGCAGCGCAATGGGGACAGGTGACGCCGGGGAGCTGTTTTTT
j_call: TRBJ2-7; clone_size: -; v_call: TRBV9; d_call: TRBD1; cdr3_aa: CASSVAAGTGTYEQYF; cdr3_nt: TGTGCCAGCAGCGTAGCTGCGGGGACAGGAACCTACGAGCAGTACTTC
j_call: TRBJ2-7; clone_size: -; v_call: TRBV28; d_call: TRBD1; cdr3_aa: CASSLTGEYFYDYEQYF; cdr3_nt: TGTGCCAGCAGTTTAACAGGGGAATATTTTTACGACTACGAGCAGTACTTC
j_call: TRBJ2-6; clone_size: -; v_call: TRBV6-5; d_call: -; cdr3_aa: CASGAGANVLTF; cdr3_nt: TGTGCCAGCGGGGCGGGGGCCAACGTCCTGACTTTC
j_call: TRBJ2-1; clone_size: -; v_call: TRBV7-3; d_call: -; cdr3_aa: CASSLSSGIYNEQFF; cdr3_nt: TGTGCCAGCAGCTTAAGTAGCGGCATCTACAATGAGCAGTTCTTC
j_call: TRBJ2-5; clone_size: once; v_call: TRBV9; d_call: -; cdr3_aa: CASSSEQETQYF; cdr3_nt: TGTGCCAGCAGTAGCGAGCAAGAGACCCAGTACTTC
j_call: TRBJ2-3; clone_size: -; v_call: TRBV6-5; d_call: -; cdr3_aa: CASSYSSTDTQYF; cdr3_nt: TGTGCCAGCAGTTATTCTAGCACAGATACGCAGTATTTT
j_call: TRBJ2-1; clone_size: -; v_call: TRBV18; d_call: -; cdr3_aa: CASSPSRDYNEQFF; cdr3_nt: TGTGCCAGCTCACCAAGCAGGGACTACAATGAGCAGTTCTTC
j_call: TRBJ2-7; clone_size: -; v_call: TRBV29-1; d_call: TRBD2; cdr3_aa: CSVMMTSGRAGYGYEQYF; cdr3_nt: TGCAGCGTAATGATGACTAGCGGGAGGGCCGGATACGGCTACGAGCAGTACTTC
j_call: TRBJ2-3; clone_size: -; v_call: TRBV19; d_call: TRBD2; cdr3_aa: CASSIPGSGTTDTQYF; cdr3_nt: TGTGCCAGTAGTATCCCGGGTAGCGGGACCACAGATACGCAGTATTTT
j_call: TRBJ2-1; clone_size: few; v_call: TRBV6-4; d_call: -; cdr3_aa: CASSEGVSSYNEQFF; cdr3_nt: TGTGCCAGCAGTGAAGGGGTTAGCTCCTACAATGAGCAGTTCTTC
j_call: TRBJ1-1; clone_size: -; v_call: TRBV6-6; d_call: -; cdr3_aa: CASTPLTRTEAFF; cdr3_nt: TGTGCCAGCACCCCATTGACACGGACTGAAGCTTTCTTT
j_call: TRBJ2-3; clone_size: -; v_call: TRBV27; d_call: TRBD2; cdr3_aa: CASSSSGYTDTQYF; cdr3_nt: TGTGCCAGCAGTTCTAGCGGATACACAGATACGCAGTATTTT
j_call: TRBJ1-2; clone_size: once; v_call: TRBV6-1; d_call: -; cdr3_aa: CASSEVIRREYYGYTF; cdr3_nt: TGTGCCAGCAGTGAAGTAATCAGGCGGGAATACTATGGCTACACCTTC
j_call: TRBJ1-1; clone_size: -; v_call: TRBV9; d_call: TRBD1; cdr3_aa: CASSVDGTRGLNTEAFF; cdr3_nt: TGTGCCAGCAGCGTAGATGGTACCAGGGGGTTGAACACTGAAGCTTTCTTT
j_call: TRBJ2-7; clone_size: -; v_call: TRBV10-3; d_call: -; cdr3_aa: CAISGSRDETREEQYF; cdr3_nt: TGTGCCATCAGTGGATCGCGGGATGAAACTAGGGAGGAGCAGTACTTC
j_call: TRBJ2-3; clone_size: -; v_call: TRBV6-1; d_call: TRBD2; cdr3_aa: CASSDLAGVTDTQYF; cdr3_nt: TGTGCCAGCAGTGATCTAGCGGGAGTCACAGATACGCAGTATTTT
j_call: TRBJ1-5; clone_size: -; v_call: TRBV7-8; d_call: -; cdr3_aa: CASSLAQGNQPQHF; cdr3_nt: TGTGCCAGCAGCTTAGCACAGGGAAATCAGCCCCAGCATTTT
j_call: TRBJ2-1; clone_size: -; v_call: TRBV6-4; d_call: TRBD2; cdr3_aa: CASSVAGGPNEQFF; cdr3_nt: TGTGCCAGCAGTGTGGCGGGAGGGCCAAATGAGCAGTTCTTC
j_call: TRBJ2-2; clone_size: -; v_call: TRBV5-5; d_call: TRBD2; cdr3_aa: CASSTGLVTGELFF; cdr3_nt: TGTGCCAGCAGCACGGGACTAGTTACCGGGGAGCTGTTTTTT
j_call: TRBJ1-1; clone_size: -; v_call: TRBV6-5; d_call: -; cdr3_aa: CASSLVRGGTEAFF; cdr3_nt: TGTGCCAGCAGCTTGGTACGGGGAGGCACTGAAGCTTTCTTT
j_call: TRBJ2-1; clone_size: -; v_call: TRBV27; d_call: -; cdr3_aa: CASSLSSSHEQFF; cdr3_nt: TGTGCCAGCAGTTTATCATCGTCCCATGAGCAGTTCTTC
j_call: TRBJ2-5; clone_size: -; v_call: TRBV28; d_call: TRBD2; cdr3_aa: CASRTLLGLAGIETQYF; cdr3_nt: TGTGCCAGCAGAACCCTTCTGGGACTAGCGGGAATAGAGACCCAGTACTTC
j_call: TRBJ2-3; clone_size: -; v_call: TRBV11-2; d_call: TRBD2; cdr3_aa: CASSLPGTSGKAQYF; cdr3_nt: TGTGCCAGCAGCTTGCCCGGGACTAGCGGGAAAGCGCAGTATTTT
j_call: TRBJ1-1; clone_size: -; v_call: TRBV7-9; d_call: -; cdr3_aa: CASSHTPPTEAFF; cdr3_nt: TGTGCCAGCAGCCACACCCCTCCCACTGAAGCTTTCTTT
j_call: TRBJ2-5; clone_size: -; v_call: TRBV2; d_call: TRBD1; cdr3_aa: CASSEARTGEETQYF; cdr3_nt: TGTGCCAGCAGTGAAGCGCGGACAGGGGAAGAGACCCAGTACTTC
j_call: TRBJ2-7; clone_size: -; v_call: TRBV27; d_call: TRBD2; cdr3_aa: CASSFIAGVPGSYEQYF; cdr3_nt: TGTGCCAGCAGTTTTATAGCGGGAGTCCCCGGGTCCTACGAGCAGTACTTC
j_call: TRBJ1-2; clone_size: medium-sized; v_call: TRBV5-5; d_call: -; cdr3_aa: CASSLDAGGANYGYTF; cdr3_nt: TGTGCCAGCAGCTTGGATGCCGGGGGAGCTAACTATGGCTACACCTTC
j_call: TRBJ2-7; clone_size: -; v_call: TRBV5-6; d_call: TRBD2; cdr3_aa: CASSLAGLAGTYEQYF; cdr3_nt: TGTGCCAGCAGCTTGGCCGGACTAGCGGGGACCTACGAGCAGTACTTC
j_call: TRBJ2-4; clone_size: -; v_call: TRBV6-1; d_call: TRBD2; cdr3_aa: CATKPGGGTKNIQYF; cdr3_nt: TGTGCCACCAAACCCGGGGGGGGGACCAAAAACATTCAGTACTTC
j_call: TRBJ2-5; clone_size: -; v_call: TRBV7-9; d_call: TRBD2; cdr3_aa: CASSPRGLAGTETETQYF; cdr3_nt: TGTGCCAGCAGCCCCCGCGGACTAGCGGGAACCGAGACGGAGACCCAGTACTTC
j_call: TRBJ2-1; clone_size: once; v_call: TRBV10-1; d_call: TRBD1; cdr3_aa: CASQGTDYNEQFF; cdr3_nt: TGCGCCAGCCAGGGGACAGACTACAATGAGCAGTTCTTC
j_call: TRBJ2-7; clone_size: -; v_call: TRBV18; d_call: -; cdr3_aa: CASSPTDFWEQYF; cdr3_nt: TGTGCCAGCTCACCGACTGACTTCTGGGAGCAGTACTTC
j_call: TRBJ1-3; clone_size: -; v_call: TRBV5-1; d_call: -; cdr3_aa: CASSLAAGGAGNTIYF; cdr3_nt: TGCGCCAGCAGCTTGGCGGCTGGGGGGGCTGGAAACACCATATATTTT
j_call: TRBJ2-7; clone_size: -; v_call: TRBV11-2; d_call: -; cdr3_aa: CASSLVDSSYEQYF; cdr3_nt: TGTGCCAGCAGCTTAGTCGACAGCTCCTACGAGCAGTACTTC
j_call: TRBJ2-1; clone_size: -; v_call: TRBV5-4; d_call: -; cdr3_aa: CASSFQGGGSNEQFF; cdr3_nt: TGTGCCAGCAGCTTCCAAGGGGGGGGGAGCAATGAGCAGTTCTTC
j_call: TRBJ1-1; clone_size: -; v_call: TRBV12-5; d_call: -; cdr3_aa: CASRGSLPEAFF; cdr3_nt: TGTGCTAGTAGGGGCAGCCTCCCTGAAGCTTTCTTT
j_call: TRBJ2-2; clone_size: -; v_call: TRBV10-1; d_call: TRBD2; cdr3_aa: CASSEQRSGSPQDTGELFF; cdr3_nt: TGCGCCAGCAGTGAGCAACGGAGCGGGAGTCCCCAAGACACCGGGGAGCTGTTTTTT
j_call: TRBJ2-7; clone_size: -; v_call: TRBV6-5; d_call: TRBD1; cdr3_aa: CASSHRGPYYEQYF; cdr3_nt: TGTGCCAGCAGTCACAGGGGGCCTTACTACGAGCAGTACTTC
j_call: TRBJ2-7; clone_size: -; v_call: TRBV19; d_call: TRBD1; cdr3_aa: CASSTPGTGDKAYEQYF; cdr3_nt: TGTGCCAGTAGTACCCCCGGGACAGGGGATAAGGCGTACGAGCAGTACTTC
j_call: TRBJ2-3; clone_size: -; v_call: TRBV9; d_call: TRBD1; cdr3_aa: CASSVSGRGPTDTQYF; cdr3_nt: TGTGCCAGCAGCGTATCGGGCAGGGGGCCAACAGATACGCAGTATTTT
j_call: TRBJ1-1; clone_size: -; v_call: TRBV5-1; d_call: -; cdr3_aa: CASSLSRNMNTEAFF; cdr3_nt: TGCGCCAGCAGCTTGTCTAGGAATATGAACACTGAAGCTTTCTTT
j_call: TRBJ1-2; clone_size: -; v_call: TRBV6-5; d_call: -; cdr3_aa: CASSLPDSFYGYTF; cdr3_nt: TGTGCCAGCAGCCTACCGGACAGCTTCTATGGCTACACCTTC
j_call: TRBJ1-5; clone_size: -; v_call: TRBV15; d_call: -; cdr3_aa: CATSRDLDTHFQPQHF; cdr3_nt: TGTGCCACCAGCAGAGATCTTGACACCCATTTTCAGCCCCAGCATTTT
j_call: TRBJ1-2; clone_size: -; v_call: TRBV5-1; d_call: -; cdr3_aa: CASSLVPIRPYGYTF; cdr3_nt: TGCGCCAGCAGCTTGGTACCTATACGCCCCTATGGCTACACCTTC
j_call: TRBJ2-7; clone_size: -; v_call: TRBV30; d_call: -; cdr3_aa: CAWSVRVRGFLDEQYF; cdr3_nt: TGTGCCTGGAGTGTACGCGTCAGGGGTTTTCTCGACGAGCAGTACTTC
j_call: TRBJ2-2; clone_size: -; v_call: TRBV9; d_call: TRBD1; cdr3_aa: CASSVGTGAGELFF; cdr3_nt: TGTGCCAGCAGCGTAGGTACAGGGGCCGGGGAGCTGTTTTTT
j_call: TRBJ2-4; clone_size: -; v_call: TRBV21-1; d_call: -; cdr3_aa: CASSGAGGVKNIQYF; cdr3_nt: TGTGCCAGCAGCGGGGCGGGAGGAGTCAAAAACATTCAGTACTTC
j_call: TRBJ2-1; clone_size: -; v_call: TRBV7-9; d_call: -; cdr3_aa: CASSLGSSGEQFF; cdr3_nt: TGTGCCAGCAGCTTAGGGTCCAGTGGCGAGCAGTTCTTC
j_call: TRBJ1-1; clone_size: medium-sized; v_call: TRBV10-1; d_call: -; cdr3_aa: CASAKRGSTEAFF; cdr3_nt: TGCGCCAGCGCGAAAAGGGGCAGCACTGAAGCTTTCTTT
j_call: TRBJ2-7; clone_size: -; v_call: TRBV7-6; d_call: -; cdr3_aa: CASSLAGPGYEQYF; cdr3_nt: TGTGCCAGCAGCTTAGCGGGGCCTGGCTACGAGCAGTACTTC
j_call: TRBJ1-4; clone_size: -; v_call: TRBV5-5; d_call: TRBD1; cdr3_aa: CASSFSGQGGIEKLFF; cdr3_nt: TGTGCCAGCAGCTTTTCCGGACAGGGTGGGATTGAAAAACTGTTTTTT
j_call: TRBJ1-1; clone_size: -; v_call: TRBV5-1; d_call: -; cdr3_aa: CASSLGAEINTEAFF; cdr3_nt: TGCGCCAGCAGCTTGGGGGCAGAAATTAACACTGAAGCTTTCTTT
j_call: TRBJ2-2; clone_size: -; v_call: TRBV2; d_call: TRBD2; cdr3_aa: CASTELAGGLYTGELFF; cdr3_nt: TGTGCCAGCACGGAACTAGCGGGAGGACTTTACACCGGGGAGCTGTTTTTT
j_call: TRBJ1-2; clone_size: -; v_call: TRBV5-6; d_call: -; cdr3_aa: CASSLGSSGLNYGYTF; cdr3_nt: TGTGCCAGCAGCTTGGGGTCGTCAGGACTTAACTATGGCTACACCTTC